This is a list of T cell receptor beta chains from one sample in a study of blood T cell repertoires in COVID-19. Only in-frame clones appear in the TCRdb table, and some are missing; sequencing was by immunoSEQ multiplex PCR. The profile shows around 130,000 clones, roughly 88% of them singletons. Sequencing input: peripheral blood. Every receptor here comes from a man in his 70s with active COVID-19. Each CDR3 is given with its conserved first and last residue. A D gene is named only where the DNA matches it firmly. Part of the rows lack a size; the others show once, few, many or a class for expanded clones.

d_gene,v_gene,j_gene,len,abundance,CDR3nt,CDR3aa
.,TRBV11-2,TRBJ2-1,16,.,TGTGCCAGCAGCCGGCTTGGCCTAGTGGAGGCCAATGAGCAGTTCTTC,CASSRLGLVEANEQFF
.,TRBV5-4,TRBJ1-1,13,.,TGTGCCAGCAGCTCCCTATCGAACACTGAAGCTTTCTTT,CASSSLSNTEAFF
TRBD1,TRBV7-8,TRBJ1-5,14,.,TGTGCCAGCAGCTTGACAGGGGGCTATCAGCCCCAGCATTTT,CASSLTGGYQPQHF
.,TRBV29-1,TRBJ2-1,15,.,TGCAGCGTTGAAGGTTTTCACAGGGGAGGCAATGAGCAGTTCTTC,CSVEGFHRGGNEQFF
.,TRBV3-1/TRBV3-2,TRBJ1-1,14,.,TGTGCCAGCAGCCAAGAGGGTGGGGGGACTGAAGCTTTCTTT,CASSQEGGGTEAFF
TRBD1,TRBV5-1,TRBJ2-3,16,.,TGCGCCAGCAGCTTACCGTCCCAGGGGGTCACAGATACGCAGTATTTT,CASSLPSQGVTDTQYF
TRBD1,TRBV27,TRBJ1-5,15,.,TGTGCCAGCAGGAGACTAACAGGGGGACCTGTGGCCCAGCATTTT,CASRRLTGGPVAQHF
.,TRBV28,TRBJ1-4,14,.,TGTGCCAGCAGTCCGCCCTCCGGCCGGGGAAAACTGTTTTTT,CASSPPSGRGKLFF
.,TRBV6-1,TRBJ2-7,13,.,TGTGCCAGCAGTGCAGCCAACTCCTACGAGCAGTACTTC,CASSAANSYEQYF
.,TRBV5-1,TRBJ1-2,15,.,TGCGCCAGCAGCCCGGTGGAAGGAAGGGCGGGGGGCTACACCTTC,CASSPVEGRAGGYTF
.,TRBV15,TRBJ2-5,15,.,TGTGCCACCAGCAGAGACCCGGACAGCCAAGAGACCCAGTACTTC,CATSRDPDSQETQYF
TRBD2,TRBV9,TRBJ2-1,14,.,TGTGCCAGCAGCGTCGTGGGAGGGCCGGATGAGCAGTTCTTC,CASSVVGGPDEQFF
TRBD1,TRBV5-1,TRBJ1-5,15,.,TGCGCCAGCAGCTTGGGGCAGGGGGATAATCAGCCCCAGCATTTT,CASSLGQGDNQPQHF
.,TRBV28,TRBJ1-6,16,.,TGTGCCAGCAGTTCTAGGCATCACAGGGATCGCGCACCCCTCCACTTT,CASSSRHHRDRAPLHF
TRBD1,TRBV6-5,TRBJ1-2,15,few,TGTGCCAGCAGTTACGGTTTTGGACAGGGCGGTGGCTACACCTTC,CASSYGFGQGGGYTF
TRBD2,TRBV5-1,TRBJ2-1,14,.,TGCGCCAGCAAGCCGGGGACTAGCGGGAATGAGCAGTTCTTC,CASKPGTSGNEQFF
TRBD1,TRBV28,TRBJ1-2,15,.,TGTGCCAGCAGTTCCCCCGGGACAGGGGACTATGGCTACACCTTC,CASSSPGTGDYGYTF
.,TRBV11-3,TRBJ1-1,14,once,TGTGCCAGCAGCCAAGGAGCGGGGAACACTGAAGCTTTCTTT,CASSQGAGNTEAFF
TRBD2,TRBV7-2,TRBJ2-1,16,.,TGTGCCAGCAGCTTAGGAGCTAGCGGGTCCTACAATGAGCAGTTCTTC,CASSLGASGSYNEQFF
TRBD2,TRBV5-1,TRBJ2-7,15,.,TGCGCCAGCAGCTGGACTAGCGGGATTCGCAGCGAGCAGTACTTC,CASSWTSGIRSEQYF
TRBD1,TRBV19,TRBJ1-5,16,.,TGTGCCAGTAGTTTAACACAGGGGGCGAGCAATCAGCCCCAGCATTTT,CASSLTQGASNQPQHF
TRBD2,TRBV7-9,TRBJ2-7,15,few,TGTGCCAGCAGCCCGGGACTAGCGGGAACCTACGAGCAGTACTTC,CASSPGLAGTYEQYF
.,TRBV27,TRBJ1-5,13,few,TGTGCCAGCCGGCGGGGATTAGACCAGCCCCAGCATTTT,CASRRGLDQPQHF
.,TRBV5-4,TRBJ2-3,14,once,TGTGCCAGCAGCTTGGGCCAGGGGGGAGATACGCAGTATTTT,CASSLGQGGDTQYF
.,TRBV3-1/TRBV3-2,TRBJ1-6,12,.,TGTGCCAGCAGCCACGAAGGGGGACCCCTCCACTTT,CASSHEGGPLHF
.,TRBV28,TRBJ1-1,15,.,TGTGCCAGCATCGTGAGTTGGGCAGCCTACACTGAAGCTTTCTTT,CASIVSWAAYTEAFF
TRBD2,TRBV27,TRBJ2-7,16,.,TGTGCCAGCAGTATCGCCGGGACTAGCGGCTCCTACGAGCAGTACTTC,CASSIAGTSGSYEQYF
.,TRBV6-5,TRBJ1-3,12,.,TGTGCCAGCAGCCCCACTAGCGACACCATATATTTT,CASSPTSDTIYF
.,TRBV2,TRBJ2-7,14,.,TGTGCCAGCAGTGAAGGTCAGTCATCCTACGAGCAGTACTTC,CASSEGQSSYEQYF
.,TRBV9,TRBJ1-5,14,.,TGTGCCAGCAGCGTAGATGGAGGGAATCAGCCCCAGCATTTT,CASSVDGGNQPQHF
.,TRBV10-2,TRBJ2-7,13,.,TGCGCCAGCAGTGAGCCCCGTTCCTACGAGCAGTACTTC,CASSEPRSYEQYF
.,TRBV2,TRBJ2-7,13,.,TGTGCCAGCAGAGGGACATTGTCCTACGAGCAGTACTTC,CASRGTLSYEQYF
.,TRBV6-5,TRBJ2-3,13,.,TGTGCCAGCCGGCAGGGGAGAACAGATACGCAGTATTTT,CASRQGRTDTQYF
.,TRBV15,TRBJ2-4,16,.,TGTGCCACCAGCACGGGGGGCGGGGTAGCCAAAAACATTCAGTACTTC,CATSTGGGVAKNIQYF
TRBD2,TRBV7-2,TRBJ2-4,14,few,TGTGCCAGCACCTCGGGGGGGGCCGGGAACATTCAGTACTTC,CASTSGGAGNIQYF
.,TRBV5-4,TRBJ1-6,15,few,TGTGCCAGCAGCCTAGAGAGCTCCTATAATTCACCCCTCCACTTT,CASSLESSYNSPLHF
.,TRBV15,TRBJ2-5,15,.,TGTGCCACCAGCGGCTACGGGACACTTCAAGAGACCCAGTACTTC,CATSGYGTLQETQYF
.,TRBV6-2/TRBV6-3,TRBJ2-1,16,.,TGTGCCAGCAGCACCAGCAGACTAAGAGCGGGCAATGAGCAGTTCTTC,CASSTSRLRAGNEQFF
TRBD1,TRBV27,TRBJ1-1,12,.,TGTGCCAGCAGGACAGGGCCCACTGAAGCTTTCTTT,CASRTGPTEAFF
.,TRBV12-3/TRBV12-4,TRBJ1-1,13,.,TGTGCCAGCAGTTTGCAGGAGAACACTGAAGCTTTCTTT,CASSLQENTEAFF
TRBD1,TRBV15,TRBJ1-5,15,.,TGTGCCACCAGCAGAGGCAGGGGGGACAATCAGCCCCAGCATTTT,CATSRGRGDNQPQHF
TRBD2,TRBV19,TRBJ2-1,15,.,TGTGCCAGTAAGTCTAGCGGGAGCTTATACAATGAGCAGTTCTTC,CASKSSGSLYNEQFF
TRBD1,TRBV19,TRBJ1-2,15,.,TGTGCCAGTAGGGACAGGGGGCGCGAGAACTATGGCTACACCTTC,CASRDRGRENYGYTF
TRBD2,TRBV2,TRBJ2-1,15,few,TGTGCCAGCAGTTCTAGCGGGAGCTCCTACAATGAGCAGTTCTTC,CASSSSGSSYNEQFF
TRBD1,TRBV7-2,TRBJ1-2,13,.,TGTGCCAGCAGACGTGACAGGGGGCGCGGCTACACCTTC,CASRRDRGRGYTF
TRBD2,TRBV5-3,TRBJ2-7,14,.,TGTGCCAGAAGCTTAGCGGGACTAGCAAACGAGCAGTACTTC,CARSLAGLANEQYF
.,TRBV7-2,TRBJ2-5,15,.,TGTGCCAGCACCCCGCCGAGGGGAGGAGCAGAGACCCAGTACTTC,CASTPPRGGAETQYF
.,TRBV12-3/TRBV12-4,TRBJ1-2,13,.,TGTGCCAGCAGATCCACAGGGAAAGACGGCTACACCTTC,CASRSTGKDGYTF
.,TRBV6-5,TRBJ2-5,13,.,TGTGCCAGCAGTTACTCCCAAGGGGGGGCCCAGTACTTC,CASSYSQGGAQYF
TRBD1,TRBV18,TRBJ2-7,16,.,TGTGCCAGCTCACCCCTGGGGACAGGCGAGACTGTCGAGCAGTACTTC,CASSPLGTGETVEQYF
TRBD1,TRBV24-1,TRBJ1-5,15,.,TGTGCCACCAGTGATACGGACAGGGGCAATCAGCCCCAGCATTTT,CATSDTDRGNQPQHF